Following are 10 T cell receptor beta chains from one sample sequenced in a study of blood T cell repertoires in COVID-19. Libraries were prepared by immunoSEQ multiplex PCR; TCRdb keeps only in-frame clonotypes and omits some of them. The sample holds approximately 200,000 clones, 85% to 90% seen once. Sequenced material: peripheral blood. The receptors stem from a woman aged 25 to 39 with active or convalescent COVID-19.

This clone was seen a single time. CDR3 nucleotides: TGTGCCAGCACCTACCAGGGGGCTTGGGGGGCCAACGTCCTGACTTTC. It encodes CASTYQGAWGANVLTF. The chain employs TRBV6-6 and TRBJ2-6, with TRBD1 matching over 8 bases. V dropped 7 bases and J dropped 4; count of bases not matched to a gene: 9. The CDR3 extends over 16 amino acids. Germline CDR1 MNHNY, CDR2 SVGAGI (reference sequence).

This chain uses TRBV18 with TRBJ2-3, with 13 nucleotides matching TRBD2. In germline, CDR1 is KGHSH, CDR2 LQKENI. The CDR3 spans 16 residues. Trimming at V came to 6 bases and at J to 2 bases, leaving 5 bases not matched to a gene. DNA for the CDR3: TGTGCCAGCTCGTCCGGGACTAGCGGGGTCACAGATACGCAGTATTTT. As protein: CASSSGTSGVTDTQYF.

The chain combines TRBV19 with TRBJ1-5; D perhaps matches TRBD1 (5 bases). Germline V lookup: CDR1 LNHDA, CDR2 SQIVND (reference sequence). V gave up 3 bases and J gave up 3 bases, with 15 bases separating them. The CDR3 length is 16 residues. CDR3 amino acids: CASSIPAGINNQPQHF. In DNA, the CDR3 is TGTGCCAGTAGTATCCCGGCAGGGATAAACAATCAGCCCCAGCATTTT.

This sequence joins TRBV10-1 and TRBJ1-1; D is perhaps TRBD1 (6 bases). V was pared by 4 bases and J by 2 bases, with 11 bases between. This CDR3 contains 14 residues. From germline, CDR1 is WNHNN and CDR2 SYGVQD (reference sequence). CDR3: CASSANRVNTEAFF. The CDR3 DNA reads TGCGCCAGCAGTGCGAACAGGGTAAACACTGAAGCTTTCTTT.

The chain carries TRBV5-4 and TRBJ2-5; TRBD1 might be the D (5 bases). V was shortened by 3 bases and J by 0 bases, with 9 bases between the two germline ends. The CDR3 contains 14 residues. Germline V gene lookup returns CDR1 SGHNT and CDR2 YYREEE (reference sequence). The CDR3 DNA reads as TGTGCCAGCAGCTCGGACACAGACCAAGAGACCCAGTACTTC. It specifies CASSSDTDQETQYF.

J is TRBJ1-5 and V is TRBV19, with 7 bases that match TRBD1. The CDR3 totals 16 residues. V lost 3 bases, J lost 0 bases, and 5 bases stayed unmatched. Germline V lookup: CDR1 LNHDA, CDR2 SQIVND (reference sequence). This CDR3 is CASSIRGGDSNQPQHF. CDR3 sequence (DNA): TGTGCCAGTAGTATCCGAGGGGGCGATAGCAATCAGCCCCAGCATTTT. Supplemented by reference TRBV19 and TRBJ1-5, the full variable domain reads DGGITQSPKYLFRKEGQNVTLSCEQNLNHDAMYWYRQDPGQGLRLIYYSQIVNDFQKGDIAEGYSVSREKKESFPLTVTSAQKNPTAFYLCASSIRGGDSNQPQHFGDGTRLSIL.

The chain joins TRBV5-1 to TRBJ1-3; tentatively, D is TRBD1 (6 bases). The CDR3 is made up of 15 amino acids. V was trimmed by 4 bases and J by 4 bases, leaving 15 bases between them. Germline V gives CDR1 SGHRS, CDR2 YFSETQ. The CDR3 coding sequence is TGCGCCAGCAGCCGACAGGATGGCTCGGGAAACACCATATATTTT. It is translated as CASSRQDGSGNTIYF.

The chain has TRBV9 and TRBJ1-2, with D possibly being TRBD1 (5 bases). V was cut by 4 bases and J by 8 bases, with 15 bases left in between. Germline loops: CDR1 SGDLS, CDR2 YYNGEE. The CDR3 spans 13 residues. CDR3 nucleotides: TGTGCCAGCAGCCTCGGGGGGAGGAACGGCTACACCTTC. Translation gives CASSLGGRNGYTF.

This clone is a singleton in its sample. This chain uses TRBV3-1 (or the pseudogene TRBV3-2) with TRBJ1-5; TRBD1 matches 11 bases. Trimming at V came to 6 bases and at J to 4 bases, leaving 8 bases not matched to a gene. Germline V lookup: CDR1 LGHDT, CDR2 YNNKEL (reference sequence). CDR3 size: 16 residues. The CDR3 protein is CASSPRDRGGNQPQHF. The CDR3 coding sequence is TGTGCCAGCAGTCCCCGGGACAGGGGGGGAAATCAGCCCCAGCATTTT.

CDR3 protein: CASSLIRQAPGYTF. CDR3 in DNA: TGTGCCAGCAGCTTGATTCGCCAAGCCCCCGGCTACACCTTC. The chain carries TRBV11-2 and TRBJ1-2; D remains ambiguous. V was cut by 3 bases and J by 8 bases, with 16 bases left in between. CDR1 and CDR2 (germline): SGHAT, FQNNGV. This CDR3 contains 14 residues. The full variable domain, in which reference TRBV11-2 and TRBJ1-2 provide the parts outside the CDR3, is EAGVAQSPRYKIIEKRQSVAFWCNPISGHATLYWYQQILGQGPKLLIQFQNNGVVDDSQLPKDRFSAERLKGVDSTLKIQPAKLEDSAVYLCASSLIRQAPGYTFGSGTRLTVV.